The 5 T cell receptor beta chains presented below share a single source sample, sequenced in a study of blood T cell repertoires in COVID-19. Method: immunoSEQ multiplex PCR; TCRdb's copy keeps in-frame clones and lacks some. The sample yields roughly 140,000 clones, roughly 80% seen once. Sequencing was done on a sample of peripheral blood. All receptors derive from a man over 45 with active or convalescent COVID-19.

This chain connects TRBV4-1 to TRBJ2-7, with TRBD1 matching 8 bases. Trimming removed 3 bases from V and 2 bases from J; junction bases left unmatched: 9. The CDR3 loop spans 16 amino acids. From germline, CDR1 is MGHRA and CDR2 YSYEKL. CDR3 nucleotide sequence: TGCGCCAGCAGCCACGTACCGGGACAGGAACCCTACGAGCAGTACTTC. Its protein is CASSHVPGQEPYEQYF.

The V call is TRBV9, the J call TRBJ1-1, with D possibly being TRBD1 (5 bases). The CDR3 extends over 13 amino acids. Germline V CDR1 and CDR2: SGDLS, YYNGEE. Trimming cost V 3 bases and J 0 bases, with 6 bases left between them. The chain's CDR3 is CASSAGMNTEAFF. The CDR3, as DNA: TGTGCCAGCAGCGCAGGGATGAACACTGAAGCTTTCTTT.

V and J are TRBV3-1 (or the pseudogene TRBV3-2) and TRBJ2-1, with 8 bases that match TRBD1. CDR1 and CDR2 from the germline V gene are LGHDT and YNNKEL (reference sequence). The CDR3 is made up of 15 amino acids. The J segment lost 5 bases and the V segment lost 6 bases, leaving 9 bases of the junction unmatched. The CDR3 is CASRPTGGGNNEQFF. The CDR3, as DNA: TGTGCCAGCAGACCTACAGGGGGAGGTAACAATGAGCAGTTCTTC.

The chain employs TRBV27 and TRBJ1-2; D gene ambiguous. Trimming cost V 3 bases and J 7 bases, with 15 bases left between them. The CDR3 is made up of 14 amino acids. The germline gives CDR1 MNHEY, CDR2 SMNVEV (reference sequence). CDR3 protein: CASSFLGKDGGYTF. CDR3 nucleotides: TGTGCCAGCAGTTTCCTCGGGAAGGATGGTGGCTACACCTTC.

This chain uses TRBV9 with TRBJ2-3; 8 bases match TRBD2. The J segment lost 3 bases and the V segment lost 4 bases, leaving 19 bases of the junction unmatched. Germline assignment: CDR1 SGDLS and CDR2 YYNGEE. The CDR3 is made up of 19 amino acids. The CDR3 spells CASSPSGAGAFSGTDTQYF. The CDR3 coding sequence is TGTGCCAGCAGCCCGTCCGGAGCGGGAGCCTTCTCCGGGACAGATACGCAGTATTTT.